These 11 T cell receptor beta chains were sequenced from one sample in a study of quantifying T cell responses using KT2 cells. Study details: cDNA was made from DNase-treated RNA using alpha and beta constant primers.

Each cDNA got a UMI-containing oligo ligated at its 3' end. An equimolar mix of RC1.1 and RC1.2 primed the beta chain across TRBC1 and TRBC2. TCRdb recomputed calls from the UMI-ligation and nested PCR reads with MiXCR, one row per CDR3 protein. This repertoire shows 40,000 to 50,000 distinct CDR3 sequences, about a sixth found once; its top ten account for around two fifths. The specimen was PBMCs spiked with cells of the T cell clone KT2. Every receptor here comes from a human donor.

The table lists this clonotype with a few counts. The chain has TRBV2 and TRBJ2-1, with a possible D match to TRBD2 (6 bases). The CDR3 length is 18 residues. Trimming took 0 bases from V and 4 from J, leaving 19 bases between them. Looked up from germline, CDR1 is SNHLY and CDR2 is FYNNEI. The CDR3 nucleotides are TGTGCCAGCAGTGAAGCTCTTATGGGAGGAGGAGGTTACAATGAGCAGTTCTTC. Translation: CASSEALMGGGGYNEQFF. Looking up the rest from reference TRBV2 and TRBJ2-1 gives the full variable domain: EPEVTQTPSHQVTQMGQEVILRCVPISNHLYFYWYRQILGQKVEFLVSFYNNEISEKSEIFDDQFSVERPDGSNFTLKIRSTKLEDSAMYFCASSEALMGGGGYNEQFFGPGTRLTVL.

The sample holds a few counts of this clonotype. The chain carries TRBV29-1 and TRBJ2-1; D possibly corresponds to TRBD1 (6 bases). V dropped 6 bases and J dropped 9 bases, with 15 bases sitting between them. The CDR3 is 12 amino acids. The germline CDR1 and CDR2 sequences are SQVTM and ANQGSEA. Here the CDR3 reads CSVAVQGREQFF. In nucleotides, the CDR3 is TGCAGCGTGGCTGTACAGGGCCGTGAGCAGTTCTTC.

This clonotype was detected many times. This chain uses TRBV5-1 with TRBJ1-2; D is unclear. The CDR3 is 14 residues long. V dropped 0 bases and J dropped 8 bases, with 14 bases sitting between them. Germline values: CDR1 SGHRS, CDR2 YFSETQ. The CDR3 nucleotides read TGCGCCAGCAGCTTGGATACACGGGCGCGGGGCTACACCTTC. This encodes CASSLDTRARGYTF.

Worth noting for this clonotype: The junction shows a germline mismatch at one end, possibly a read error. The J gene is TRBJ1-3, the V gene TRBV9, with D possibly matching TRBD1 (6 bases). Looked up from germline, CDR1 is SGDLS and CDR2 is YYNGEE. The CDR3 is 15 residues long. The CDR3 nucleotides read TGTGCCAGCAGCGTAGGTGACAGGCTTGGAAACACCATAAATTTT. Translating it yields CASSVGDRLGNTINF.

This clonotype was recorded at least ten times. The CDR3: CASSTGHPSMADTQYF. The CDR3 nucleotides read TGTGCCAGCAGCACTGGACATCCCTCGATGGCAGATACGCAGTATTTT. This chain joins TRBV7-8 and TRBJ2-3; the D gene is possibly TRBD1 (5 bases). This CDR3 contains 16 residues. Germline loops: CDR1 SGHVS, CDR2 FQNEAQ. The V end lost 5 bases, the J end lost 4 bases, and 19 bases lay between the germline ends.

This clonotype was seen a handful of times. The chain links TRBV2 to TRBJ2-1, with 10 bases aligning to TRBD2. V shed 10 bases and J 7 bases; nucleotides not matched to a gene: 10. This CDR3 has 14 amino acids. The germline V gene has CDR1 SNHLY and CDR2 FYNNEI. The DNA of the CDR3 is TGTGCCACTTTGGGGCTAGCGGGAGTTAATGAGCAGTTCTTC. Protein: CATLGLAGVNEQFF.

This clonotype was found many times. The V gene is TRBV11-2, the J gene TRBJ2-1, with 12 bases aligning to TRBD2. The CDR3 runs 15 residues. The germline V gene has CDR1 SGHAT and CDR2 FQNNGV. V lost 4 bases, J lost 4 bases, and 2 bases stayed unmatched. The CDR3 sequence is CASSSLAGGYNEQFF. The CDR3 nucleotides read TGTGCCAGCAGCTCCCTAGCGGGGGGGTACAATGAGCAGTTCTTC.

This clonotype was counted a few times. The rearrangement links TRBV10-3 to TRBJ2-7; 8 bases fit TRBD1. Germline lookup yields CDR1 ENHRY and CDR2 SYGVKD. The CDR3 is 12 amino acids. V trimming: 6 bases; J trimming: 3 bases; junction bases outside the gene matches: 1. CDR3 nucleotide sequence: TGTGCCATCAGAGGACAGGGCTACGAGCAGTACTTC. It translates to CAIRGQGYEQYF.

This clonotype turned up a few times. The chain carries TRBV20-1 and TRBJ1-6; 7 nucleotides match TRBD1. Germline V gene sequence: CDR1 DFQATT, CDR2 SNEGSKA (reference sequence). The CDR3 sequence is 16 residues long. V was clipped by 4 bases and J by 8 bases; unmatched bases: 14. CDR3 coding DNA: TGCAGTGCTACCCAGGCGAATCAGGGGGTAGATTCACCCCTCCACTTT. As protein: CSATQANQGVDSPLHF.

This clonotype was found a few times. This chain links TRBV3-1 with TRBJ1-3, with D possibly matching TRBD1 (6 bases). The V end was cut by 4 bases, the J end by 0 bases, with 10 bases between. Germline lookup yields CDR1 LGHDT and CDR2 YNNKEL (reference sequence). The CDR3 extends over 15 amino acids. CDR3 in amino acids: CASSPRGHSGNTIYF. DNA of the CDR3: TGTGCCAGCAGCCCCAGGGGTCACTCTGGAAACACCATATATTTT.

The chain couples TRBV4-2 to TRBJ1-2; D gene uncertain. From germline, CDR1 is LGHNA and CDR2 YNFKEQ. This CDR3 region has 12 residues. With 0 bases removed from V and 8 bases from J, the gap between germline ends came to 7 bases. CDR3 amino acids: CASSQDLEGYTF. The CDR3 coding sequence is TGTGCCAGCAGCCAAGACCTAGAGGGCTACACCTTC.